This T cell receptor (beta chain) comes out of a study of cytomegalovirus exposure and HLA in healthy donors. Study in general: An earlier analysis identified 120 million or so unique TCR beta sequences in about 200 million T cells.

V dropped 5 bases and J dropped 2; count of bases not matched to a gene: 17. The CDR3 contains 18 residues. The germline gives CDR1 SEHNR, CDR2 FQNEAQ (reference sequence). A few counts support this clone. The PCR ran on 60 Vbeta and 13 Jbeta primers. Sequencing used immunoSEQ multiplex PCR; TCRdb keeps in-frame clones, though not all of them. The sample lists 85,000 to 130,000 clones; 70% to 80% were seen once. V is TRBV7-9 and J is TRBJ2-5, with 7 bases identical to TRBD2. The sequencing input was PBMCs. The sequence came from a man aged 60 to 69 in good health and CMV-seronegative. The CDR3 DNA reads as TGTGCCAGCAGCCCTAGGGAACTGGCTAGCGGTTATCAAGAGACCCAGTACTTC. As protein: CASSPRELASGYQETQYF.